This T cell receptor beta chain was identified during a study of cytomegalovirus exposure and HLA in healthy donors. Study-level results: Most TCR beta V segments were productive about 90% or about 30% of the time in an earlier analysis. Later analysis demonstrated an association between a missense DCLRE1C variant and TCR beta V- and J-gene trimming.

On this clone itself: Its antigen is as yet unknown.

Germline V gene lookup returns CDR1 MDHEN and CDR2 SYDVKM. Deletions cut 7 bases from V and 4 bases from J, with 13 bases between. The CDR3 spans 13 residues. The PCR ran on 60 Vbeta and 13 Jbeta primers. Generated by immunoSEQ multiplex PCR, the TCRdb table keeps only in-frame clones and is missing some. This sample yields 150,000 to 170,000 clones, of which roughly four fifths are seen a single time; about 1.3% belongs to the top ten. Whereas donors were nominally healthy upon sampling, unrecorded immune exposures were probable. The chain combines TRBV28 with TRBJ1-1, with D possibly matching TRBD1 (5 bases). This receptor was identified in a man between 18 and 35 years old in good health and CMV-seronegative. The specimen sequenced was PBMCs. The CDR3 protein is CASIGGTVTEAFF. In DNA, the CDR3 is TGTGCCAGCATAGGAGGGACGGTCACTGAAGCTTTCTTT.